One and the same sample provided the 3 T cell receptor beta chains below, sequenced in a study of cytomegalovirus exposure and HLA in healthy donors. A multiplex PCR was run with 60 Vbeta primers and 13 Jbeta primers. Sequencing was performed with immunoSEQ multiplex PCR; in TCRdb, only in-frame clones are kept and a portion is missing. The table records about 150,000 clones, roughly 77% of them present only once. Material: PBMCs. These receptors were collected from a young man in good health and CMV-seropositive.

In DNA form, the CDR3 reads TGTGCCAGCGGAGGGTCCGGGGTAAATTGGGATGAGCAGTTCTTC. Its translation: CASGGSGVNWDEQFF. The chain has TRBV7-6 and TRBJ2-1; possibly TRBD2 for D (6 bases). Germline V CDR1 and CDR2: SGHVS, FNYEAQ. V shed 8 bases and J shed 8 bases, with 22 bases lying between them. The CDR3 loop spans 15 amino acids.

V and J are TRBV27 and TRBJ2-7, with a tentative D call TRBD2 (6 bases). Germline assignment: CDR1 MNHEY and CDR2 SMNVEV (reference sequence). This CDR3 is built from 14 residues. With 4 bases removed from V and 2 bases from J, the gap between germline ends came to 12 bases. The DNA of the CDR3 is TGTGCCAGCAGTTACGTGGAGGGAGCCTACGAGCAGTACTTC. Translation: CASSYVEGAYEQYF.

The chain joins TRBV18 to TRBJ2-7, with TRBD1 matching 7 bases. Germline V gene lookup returns CDR1 KGHSH and CDR2 LQKENI. Unmatched junction bases numbered 7, after V lost 3 bases and J lost 2 bases. CDR3 length equals 15 residues. CDR3 sequence reads: CASSPPGQTAYEQYF. The CDR3 DNA is TGTGCCAGCTCACCGCCGGGACAGACCGCCTACGAGCAGTACTTC.